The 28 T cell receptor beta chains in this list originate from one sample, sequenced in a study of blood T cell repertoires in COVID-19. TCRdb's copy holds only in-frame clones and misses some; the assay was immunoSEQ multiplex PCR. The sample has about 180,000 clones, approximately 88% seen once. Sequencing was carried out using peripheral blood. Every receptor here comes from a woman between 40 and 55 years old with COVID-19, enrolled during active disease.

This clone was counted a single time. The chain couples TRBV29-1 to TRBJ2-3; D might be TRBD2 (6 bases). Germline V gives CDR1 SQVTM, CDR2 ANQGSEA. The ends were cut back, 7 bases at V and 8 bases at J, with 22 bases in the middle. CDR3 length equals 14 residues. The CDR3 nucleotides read TGCAGCGCGGGGGTCCGGGGAGAAGGGAGTACGCAGTATTTT. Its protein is CSAGVRGEGSTQYF.

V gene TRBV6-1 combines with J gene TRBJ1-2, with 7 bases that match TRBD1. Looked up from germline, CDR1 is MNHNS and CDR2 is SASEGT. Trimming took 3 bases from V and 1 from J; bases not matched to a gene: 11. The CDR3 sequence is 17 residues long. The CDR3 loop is CASSDVGQKFRNYGYTF. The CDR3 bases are TGTGCCAGCAGTGACGTGGGACAGAAATTCCGTAACTATGGCTACACCTTC.

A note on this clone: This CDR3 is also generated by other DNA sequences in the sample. The CDR3 is CASSLGQGAPGYGYTF. The CDR3 DNA is TGCGCCAGCAGCTTGGGACAGGGGGCGCCGGGCTATGGCTACACCTTC. This chain uses TRBV5-1 with TRBJ1-2; the match to TRBD1 covers 10 bases. V lost 0 bases to trimming and J lost 4 bases; unmatched junction nucleotides: 6. The V gene's germline CDR1 is SGHRS and CDR2 YFSETQ. The CDR3 length is 16 residues. Complete variable domain (other parts from reference TRBV5-1 and TRBJ1-2): KAGVTQTPRYLIKTRGQQVTLSCSPISGHRSVSWYQQTPGQGLQFLFEYFSETQRNKGNFPGRFSGRQFSNSRSEMNVSTLELGDSALYLCASSLGQGAPGYGYTFGSGTRLTVV.

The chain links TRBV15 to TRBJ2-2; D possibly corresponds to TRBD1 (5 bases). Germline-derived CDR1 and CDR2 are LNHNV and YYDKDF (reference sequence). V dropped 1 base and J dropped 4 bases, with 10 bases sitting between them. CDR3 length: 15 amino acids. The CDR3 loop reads CATSRGQGFTGELFF. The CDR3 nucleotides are TGTGCCACCAGCAGAGGGCAGGGATTCACCGGGGAGCTGTTTTTT.

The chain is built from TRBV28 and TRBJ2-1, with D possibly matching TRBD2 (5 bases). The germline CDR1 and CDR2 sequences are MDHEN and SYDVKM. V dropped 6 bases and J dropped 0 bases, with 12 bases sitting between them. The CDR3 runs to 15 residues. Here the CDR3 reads CASSLLLGSYNEQFF. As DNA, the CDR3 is TGTGCCAGCAGCCTCTTACTAGGCTCCTACAATGAGCAGTTCTTC.

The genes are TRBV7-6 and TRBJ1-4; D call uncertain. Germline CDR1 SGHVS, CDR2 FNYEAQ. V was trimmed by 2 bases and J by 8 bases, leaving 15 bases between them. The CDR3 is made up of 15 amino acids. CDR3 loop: CASSLPRSAGEKLFF. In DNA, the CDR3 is TGTGCCAGCAGCTTACCACGGTCGGCGGGGGAAAAACTGTTTTTT. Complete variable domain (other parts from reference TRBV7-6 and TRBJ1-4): GAGVSQSPRYKVTKRGQDVALRCDPISGHVSLYWYRQALGQGPEFLTYFNYEAQQDKSGLPNDRFSAERPEGSISTLTIQRTEQRDSAMYRCASSLPRSAGEKLFFGSGTQLSVL.

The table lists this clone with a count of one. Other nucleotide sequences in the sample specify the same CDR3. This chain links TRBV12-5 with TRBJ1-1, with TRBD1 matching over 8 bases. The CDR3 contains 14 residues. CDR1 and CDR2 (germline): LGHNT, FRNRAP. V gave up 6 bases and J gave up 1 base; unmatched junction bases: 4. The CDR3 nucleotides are TGTGCTAGTGGACTCGGGACAGGGAACACTGAAGCTTTCTTT. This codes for CASGLGTGNTEAFF.

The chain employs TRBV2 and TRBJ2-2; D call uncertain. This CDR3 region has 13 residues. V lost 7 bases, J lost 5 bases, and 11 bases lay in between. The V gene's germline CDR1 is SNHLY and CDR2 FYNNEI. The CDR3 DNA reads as TGTGCCAGCACTGCCATCCGGACCGGGGAGCTGTTTTTT. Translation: CASTAIRTGELFF.

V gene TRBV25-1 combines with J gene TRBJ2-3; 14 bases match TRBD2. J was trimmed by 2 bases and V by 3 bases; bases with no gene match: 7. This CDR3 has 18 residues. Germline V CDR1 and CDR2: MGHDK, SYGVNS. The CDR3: CASSDPGTSGGFTDTQYF. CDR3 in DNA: TGTGCCAGCAGTGATCCAGGGACTAGCGGGGGATTCACAGATACGCAGTATTTT.

The CDR3 bases are TGCGCCAGCAGCGAACAGGGGCCGAATCAGCCCCAGCATTTT. This codes for CASSEQGPNQPQHF. The rearrangement uses TRBV5-1 and TRBJ1-5; 7 nucleotides agree with TRBD1. Germline V gene data show CDR1 as SGHRS and CDR2 as YFSETQ. V shed 4 bases and J 4 bases; nucleotides not matched to a gene: 5. This CDR3 is 14 amino acids long.

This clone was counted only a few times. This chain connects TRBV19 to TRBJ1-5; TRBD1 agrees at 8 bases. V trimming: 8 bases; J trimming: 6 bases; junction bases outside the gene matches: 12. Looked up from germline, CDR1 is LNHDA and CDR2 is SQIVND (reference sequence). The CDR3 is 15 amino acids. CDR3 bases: TGTGCCAGTCTCAGCGGGACAGGCGGAAGTCAGCCCCAGCATTTT. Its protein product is CASLSGTGGSQPQHF.

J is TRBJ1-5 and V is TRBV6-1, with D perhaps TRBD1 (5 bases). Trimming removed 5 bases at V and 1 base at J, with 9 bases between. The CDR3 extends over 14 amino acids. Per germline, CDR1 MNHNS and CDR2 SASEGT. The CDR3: CASSSEGSNQPQHF. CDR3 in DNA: TGTGCCAGCAGTTCGGAGGGGAGCAATCAGCCCCAGCATTTT.

CDR3 sequence: CASSLGGFPNTGELFF. CDR3 sequence (DNA): TGCGCCAGCAGCCTGGGAGGATTTCCAAACACCGGGGAGCTGTTTTTT. The chain uses TRBV5-1 and TRBJ2-2, with a weak D call TRBD2 (6 bases). Trimming cost V 4 bases and J 2 bases, with 15 bases left between them. The length of the CDR3 is 16 residues. Germline loops: CDR1 SGHRS, CDR2 YFSETQ.

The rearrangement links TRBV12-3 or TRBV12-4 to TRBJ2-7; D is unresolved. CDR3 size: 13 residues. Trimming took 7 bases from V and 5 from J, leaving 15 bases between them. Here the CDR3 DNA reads TGTGCCAGCAAATTGGCAGGTTCAAACGAGCAGTACTTC. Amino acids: CASKLAGSNEQYF.

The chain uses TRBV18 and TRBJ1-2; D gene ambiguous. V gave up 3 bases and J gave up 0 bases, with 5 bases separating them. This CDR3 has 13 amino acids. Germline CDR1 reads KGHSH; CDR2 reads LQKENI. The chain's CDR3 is CASSPGANYGYTF. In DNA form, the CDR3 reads TGTGCCAGCTCACCCGGAGCTAACTATGGCTACACCTTC.

The CDR3 is CASSIVQDTTYEQYF. CDR3 coding DNA: TGTGCCAGTAGTATAGTCCAGGACACCACCTACGAGCAGTACTTC. The genes are TRBV19 and TRBJ2-7; TRBD1 might be the D (5 bases). CDR3 length equals 15 residues. Germline lookup yields CDR1 LNHDA and CDR2 SQIVND (reference sequence). V gave up 1 base and J gave up 2 bases, with 12 bases separating them.

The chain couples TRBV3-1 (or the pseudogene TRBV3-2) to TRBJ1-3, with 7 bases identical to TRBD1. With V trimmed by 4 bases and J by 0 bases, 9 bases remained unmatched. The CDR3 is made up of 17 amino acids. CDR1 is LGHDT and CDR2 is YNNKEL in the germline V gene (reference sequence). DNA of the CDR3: TGTGCCAGCAGCCTCCGGCCGGGGACAGCCTCTGGAAACACCATATATTTT. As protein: CASSLRPGTASGNTIYF.

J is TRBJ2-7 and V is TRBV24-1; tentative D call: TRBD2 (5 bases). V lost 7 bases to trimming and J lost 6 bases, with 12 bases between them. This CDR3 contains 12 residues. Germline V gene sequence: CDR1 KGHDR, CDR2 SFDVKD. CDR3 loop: CATRRETGEQYF. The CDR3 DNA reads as TGTGCCACCAGGAGGGAGACCGGCGAGCAGTACTTC.

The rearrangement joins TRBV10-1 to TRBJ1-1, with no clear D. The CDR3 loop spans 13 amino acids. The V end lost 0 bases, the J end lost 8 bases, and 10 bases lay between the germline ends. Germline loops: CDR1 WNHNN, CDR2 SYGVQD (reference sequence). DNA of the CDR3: TGCGCCAGCAGTGAGTCGACTCAGACCGAAGCTTTCTTT. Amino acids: CASSESTQTEAFF.

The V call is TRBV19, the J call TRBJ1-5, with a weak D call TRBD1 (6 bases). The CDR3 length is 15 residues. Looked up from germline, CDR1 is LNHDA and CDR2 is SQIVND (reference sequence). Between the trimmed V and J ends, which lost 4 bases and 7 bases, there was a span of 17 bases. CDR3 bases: TGTGCCAGTAGTACCCGCGGGGGGGGCAGGCAGCCCCAGCATTTT. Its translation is CASSTRGGGRQPQHF.

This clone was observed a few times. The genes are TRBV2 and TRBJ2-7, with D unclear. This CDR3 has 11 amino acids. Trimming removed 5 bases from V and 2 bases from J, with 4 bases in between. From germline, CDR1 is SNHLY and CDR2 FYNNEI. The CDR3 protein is CASSLTYEQYF. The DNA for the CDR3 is TGTGCCAGCAGTCTAACCTACGAGCAGTACTTC.

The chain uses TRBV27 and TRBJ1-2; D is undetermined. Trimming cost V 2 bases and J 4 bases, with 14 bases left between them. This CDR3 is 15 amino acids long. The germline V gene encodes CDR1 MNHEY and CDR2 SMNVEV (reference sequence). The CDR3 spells CASSLRRGGSYGYTF. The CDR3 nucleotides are TGTGCCAGCAGTTTAAGGCGGGGAGGGTCCTATGGCTACACCTTC.

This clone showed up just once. The CDR3 region is CAGGGIRRNQPQHF. The CDR3 DNA reads as TGTGCCGGAGGCGGGATTCGGCGCAATCAGCCCCAGCATTTT. The chain uses TRBV28 and TRBJ1-5, with no clear D. Trimming took off 11 bases at V and 2 bases at J, with 16 bases between the two ends. This CDR3 comprises 14 residues. From germline, CDR1 is MDHEN and CDR2 SYDVKM.

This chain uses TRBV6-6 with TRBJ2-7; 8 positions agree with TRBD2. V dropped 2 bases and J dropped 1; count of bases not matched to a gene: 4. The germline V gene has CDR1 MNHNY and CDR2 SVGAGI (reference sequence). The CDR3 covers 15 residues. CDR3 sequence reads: CASSYGGTSSYEQYF. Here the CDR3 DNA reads TGTGCCAGCAGTTACGGCGGGACTAGTTCCTACGAGCAGTACTTC.

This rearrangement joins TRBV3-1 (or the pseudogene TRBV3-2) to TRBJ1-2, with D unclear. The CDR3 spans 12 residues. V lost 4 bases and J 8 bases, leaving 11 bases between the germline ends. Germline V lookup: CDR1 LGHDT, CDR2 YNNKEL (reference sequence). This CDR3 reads CASSLMTEGYTF. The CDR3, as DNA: TGTGCCAGCAGCCTGATGACTGAGGGCTACACCTTC.

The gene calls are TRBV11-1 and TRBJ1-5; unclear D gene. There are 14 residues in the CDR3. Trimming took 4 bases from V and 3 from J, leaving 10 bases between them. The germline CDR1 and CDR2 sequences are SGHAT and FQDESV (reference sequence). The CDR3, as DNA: TGTGCCAGCAGCTACCACAGCTCCAATCAGCCCCAGCATTTT. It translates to CASSYHSSNQPQHF. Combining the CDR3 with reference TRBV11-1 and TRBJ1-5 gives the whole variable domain EAEVAQSPRYKITEKSQAVAFWCDPISGHATLYWYRQILGQGPELLVQFQDESVVDDSQLPKDRFSAERLKGVDSTLKIQPAELGDSAMYLCASSYHSSNQPQHFGDGTRLSIL.

Here the CDR3 DNA reads TGTGCCAGCAGCTTACTAGCGGGGGAAAGGGATACGCAGTATTTT. This translates into CASSLLAGERDTQYF. The V and J genes are TRBV7-9 and TRBJ2-3; 10 bases are a match to TRBD2. This CDR3 is built from 15 residues. Losses at the gene ends were 2 bases for V and 6 bases for J; bases not matched to a gene: 5. Germline CDR1 SEHNR, CDR2 FQNEAQ (reference sequence).

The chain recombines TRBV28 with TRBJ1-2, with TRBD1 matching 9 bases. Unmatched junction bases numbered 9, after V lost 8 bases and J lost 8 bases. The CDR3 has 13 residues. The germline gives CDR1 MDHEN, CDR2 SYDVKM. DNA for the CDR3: TGTGCCAGCCTAATTCCGGGACAGGGAGGCTACACCTTC. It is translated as CASLIPGQGGYTF.